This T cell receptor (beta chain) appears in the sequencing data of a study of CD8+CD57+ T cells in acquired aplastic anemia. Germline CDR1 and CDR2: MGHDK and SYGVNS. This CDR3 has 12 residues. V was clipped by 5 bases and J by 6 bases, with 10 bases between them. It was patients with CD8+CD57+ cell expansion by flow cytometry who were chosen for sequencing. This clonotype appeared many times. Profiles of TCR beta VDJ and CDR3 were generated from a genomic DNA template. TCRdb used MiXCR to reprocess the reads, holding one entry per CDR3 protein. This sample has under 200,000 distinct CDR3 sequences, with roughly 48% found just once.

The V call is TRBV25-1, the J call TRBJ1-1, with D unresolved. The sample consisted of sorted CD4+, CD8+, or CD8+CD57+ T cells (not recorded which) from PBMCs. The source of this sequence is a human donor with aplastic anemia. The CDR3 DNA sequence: TGTGCCAGCAGTCACCCTGGGGCTGAAGCTTTCTTT. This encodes CASSHPGAEAFF. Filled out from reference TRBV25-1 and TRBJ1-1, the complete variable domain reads EADIYQTPRYLVIGTGKKITLECSQTMGHDKMYWYQQDPGMELHLIHYSYGVNSTEKGDLSSESTVSRIRTEHFPLTLESARPSHTSQYLCASSHPGAEAFFGQGTRLTVV.